This TCR beta chain was captured by sequencing in a study of blood T cell repertoires in COVID-19. Study-wide background: The United States, Italy and Spain were the sources of the acute and convalescent COVID-19 samples. Nucleic acid was either cDNA or gDNA, and it came from T cells, B-cell-depleted T cells, or PBMCs.

Per germline, CDR1 SGHTA and CDR2 FQGNSA. Between the trimmed V and J ends, which lost 5 bases and 3 bases, there was a span of 11 bases. The CDR3 is 14 residues long. Assay: immunoSEQ multiplex PCR; the TCRdb copy retains only in-frame clones and omits some. Here the sample spans under 300,000 clones, around 82% being singletons. Sequenced input: peripheral blood. V usage is TRBV7-2 and J usage is TRBJ2-1; tentatively, D is TRBD2 (6 bases). This TCR was recovered from a woman older than 75 with active or convalescent COVID-19. CDR3 loop: CASSPPGDYNEQFF. CDR3 sequence (DNA): TGTGCCAGCAGCCCCCCGGGGGACTACAATGAGCAGTTCTTC.